This T cell receptor (beta chain) is from a study of blood T cell repertoires in COVID-19. Study information: Samples taken during acute and convalescent COVID-19 were collected in the United States, Italy and Spain. PBMCs, B-cell-depleted T cells, or T cells were the source of the cDNA or gDNA that made up the material.

This clone was seen only a few times. Original handling: Amplification of reference gene primers was used by the study to estimate nucleated cell counts. Sequencing was performed with immunoSEQ multiplex PCR; in TCRdb, only in-frame clones are kept and a portion is missing. Clone size and the V and J calls come from that table; the DNA yielded D and trimming. Altogether about 280,000 clones are present, under 90% being singletons, with the ten largest covering 11%. This CDR3 comprises 14 residues. V was shortened by 0 bases and J by 1 base, with 6 bases between the two germline ends. Per the germline V gene, CDR1 is LGHDT and CDR2 is YNNKEL (reference sequence).

The rearrangement uses TRBV3-1 (or the pseudogene TRBV3-2) and TRBJ1-1; D call uncertain. The source material was peripheral blood. The clonotype originates from a woman in her twenties or thirties with COVID-19, enrolled during active disease. For the CDR3, the DNA is TGTGCCAGCAGCCAAGAGGCCTCGAACACTGAAGCTTTCTTT. Amino acids: CASSQEASNTEAFF.